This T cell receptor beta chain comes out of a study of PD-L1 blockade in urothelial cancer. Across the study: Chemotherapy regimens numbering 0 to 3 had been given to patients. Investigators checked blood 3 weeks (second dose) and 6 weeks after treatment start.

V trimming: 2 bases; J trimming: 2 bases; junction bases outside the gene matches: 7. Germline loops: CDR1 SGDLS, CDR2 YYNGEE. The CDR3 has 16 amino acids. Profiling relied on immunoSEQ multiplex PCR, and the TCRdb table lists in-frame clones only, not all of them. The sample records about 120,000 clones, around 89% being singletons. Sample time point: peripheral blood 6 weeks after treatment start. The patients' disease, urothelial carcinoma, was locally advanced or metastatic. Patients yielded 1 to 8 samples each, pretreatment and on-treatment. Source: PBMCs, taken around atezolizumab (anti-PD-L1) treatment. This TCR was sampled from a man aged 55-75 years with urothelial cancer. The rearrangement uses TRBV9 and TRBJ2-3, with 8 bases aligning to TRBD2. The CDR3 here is CASSVRLASHTDTQYF. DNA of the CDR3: TGTGCCAGCAGCGTGCGACTAGCGAGTCACACAGATACGCAGTATTTT.